This T cell receptor (beta chain) was recovered during a study of T cell repertoires in cytomegalovirus infection (dated by TCRdb to about 2019). At the level of the whole study: Because public TCR beta signatures pointed to carriage of CMV infection together with the matching HLA type, the HLA type of each donor mattered for the analysis.

The listed sequencing device is Illumina HiSeq 1500. Starting from the raw public reads, TCRdb applied fastp trimming at Q25, assembled clones with MiXCR and retained in-frame beta chains. When rows share a CDR3 protein, they turn into one entry using the most common DNA and genes. In all, the sample holds more than 650,000 distinct CDR3 sequences, and roughly a third of those were seen once. In total, the top ten clones hold 2.5% to 3% of the sample. This clonotype was found many times. Its antigen remains undetermined. Base-call qualities are not available, and no considerably larger clone is one nucleotide away. The paper as a whole reports these results and caveats: Cumulative frequency of public TCR beta family members discriminated carriers of CMV infection plus the relevant HLA type in this cohort and an independent approximately 370-donor cohort. The ex vivo response was dominated by HLA-C-restricted CMV-specific TCR beta clonotypes, which also provided the single most frequent clonotype in two of eight donors.

Unmatched junction bases come to 5, with V trimmed by 2 bases and J by 3 bases. Measured from the cysteine to the phenylalanine, the CDR3 is 15 residues long. Only CDR3 DNA remains: 45 bases, in frame from the first base. CDR1 and CDR2 are read off the germline V gene (reference sequence) as SEHNR and FQNEAQ. The chain uses TRBV7-9 and TRBJ2-3; 7 nucleotides in the junction match TRBD2. Source material: PBMCs. This sequence originates from a human donor in good health (CMV status not recorded). Some clones in this sample may be carry-over from other donors' samples. CDR3 region: CASSLLGGPTDTQYF. The nucleotides are TGTGCCAGCAGCTTACTGGGAGGGCCAACAGATACGCAGTATTTT.